Below, 27 T cell receptor beta chains from the same sample are listed, as sequenced in a study of control samples from healthy donors and cancer patients. The method was immunoSEQ multiplex PCR; TCRdb's version includes in-frame clones alone and lacks a portion of them. The data hold around 50,000 clones, with 80% to 90% observed a single time. The sample was PBMCs. These receptors were obtained from a woman aged 45-59 years with lung cancer.

The chain couples TRBV27 to TRBJ2-1; D gene uncertain. Deletions cut 4 bases from V and 5 bases from J, with 9 bases between. Per the germline V gene, CDR1 is MNHEY and CDR2 is SMNVEV (reference sequence). This CDR3 is built from 13 residues. The CDR3 sequence is CASSSWQDNEQFF. The CDR3 DNA follows: TGTGCCAGCAGTTCATGGCAGGACAATGAGCAGTTCTTC.

The V gene is TRBV27, the J gene TRBJ2-5; 8 nucleotides align to TRBD2. This CDR3 has 12 residues. V lost 5 bases and J lost 5; bases outside the gene matches: 1. Germline V lookup: CDR1 MNHEY, CDR2 SMNVEV (reference sequence). This CDR3 reads CASSPSGETQYF. CDR3 sequence (DNA): TGTGCCAGCAGTCCTAGCGGGGAGACCCAGTACTTC.

The chain employs TRBV6-2 or TRBV6-3 and TRBJ1-1; D is unclear. The CDR3 length is 15 residues. V was trimmed by 0 bases and J by 5 bases, leaving 13 bases between them. CDR1 MNHEY and CDR2 SVGEGT come from the germline V gene. CDR3 sequence (DNA): TGTGCCAGCAGTTACTCGCCCGGGGAGAAGACTGAAGCTTTCTTT. Its translation is CASSYSPGEKTEAFF.

The rearrangement joins TRBV19 to TRBJ1-5, with no clear D. This CDR3 comprises 15 residues. Germline lookup yields CDR1 LNHDA and CDR2 SQIVND (reference sequence). V lost 1 base to trimming and J lost 0 bases, with 7 bases between them. The CDR3 DNA reads as TGTGCCAGTAGTATAGGAGCTTATAGCAATCAGCCCCAGCATTTT. Protein: CASSIGAYSNQPQHF.

CDR3 protein: CASSPGRTTYEQYF. The CDR3 DNA reads as TGTGCCAGCTCACCAGGACGGACGACCTACGAGCAGTACTTC. The chain recombines TRBV18 with TRBJ2-7; no clear D. CDR3 length: 14 amino acids. CDR1 is KGHSH and CDR2 is LQKENI in the germline V gene. With 2 bases removed from V and 2 bases from J, the gap between germline ends came to 10 bases.

J is TRBJ1-2 and V is TRBV5-6; D unresolved. The V end lost 4 bases, the J end lost 8 bases, and 18 bases lay between the germline ends. Germline CDR1 reads SGHDT; CDR2 reads YYEEEE. This CDR3 region has 14 residues. DNA of the CDR3: TGTGCCAGCAGCCCGACGGACCCTGTATCGGGCTACACCTTC. Translated: CASSPTDPVSGYTF.

CDR3 DNA sequence: TGTGCCAGCTCACCACGGGATTCGGATGGCTACACCTTC. It encodes CASSPRDSDGYTF. The chain is built from TRBV18 and TRBJ1-2, with no clear D. V was trimmed by 1 base and J by 6 bases, leaving 9 bases between them. Germline CDR1 and CDR2: KGHSH and LQKENI. The CDR3 has 13 residues.

The chain combines TRBV3-1 (or the pseudogene TRBV3-2) with TRBJ1-2; 9 positions agree with TRBD1. Germline V gene sequence: CDR1 LGHDT, CDR2 YNNKEL (reference sequence). The CDR3 runs to 16 residues. The ends lost 4 bases at V and 6 bases at J; junction bases unmatched: 12. CDR3 in amino acids: CASSPGYRGQRNGYTF. The DNA of the CDR3 is TGTGCCAGCAGCCCAGGTTACAGGGGGCAAAGGAATGGCTACACCTTC.

The chain has TRBV12-3 or TRBV12-4 and TRBJ2-1; D is uncertain. The V gene lost 7 bases and the J gene lost 9 bases, with 10 bases spanning the gap. The CDR3 extends over 11 amino acids. The CDR3 here is CASTLESEQFF. CDR3 coding DNA: TGTGCCAGCACCCTTGAGAGTGAGCAGTTCTTC.

The chain carries TRBV2 and TRBJ1-5; a weak D match, TRBD1 (6 bases). With 1 base removed from V and 0 bases from J, the gap between germline ends came to 19 bases. The CDR3 runs 19 residues. Germline lookup yields CDR1 SNHLY and CDR2 FYNNEI. The CDR3 DNA follows: TGTGCCAGCAGTGAAGGGAGTCTCGGGGGGCTCTATAGCAATCAGCCCCAGCATTTT. It codes for CASSEGSLGGLYSNQPQHF. The entire variable domain, with the rest obtained from reference TRBV2 and TRBJ1-5, is as follows: EPEVTQTPSHQVTQMGQEVILRCVPISNHLYFYWYRQILGQKVEFLVSFYNNEISEKSEIFDDQFSVERPDGSNFTLKIRSTKLEDSAMYFCASSEGSLGGLYSNQPQHFGDGTRLSIL.

The chain is built from TRBV7-2 and TRBJ1-1; 7 bases are shared with TRBD1. CDR3 length: 13 residues. After removal of 3 bases from V and 3 bases from J, the junction contained 1 base not matched to a gene. Germline CDR1 is SGHTA and CDR2 is FQGNSA. In nucleotides, the CDR3 is TGTGCCAGCAGCTTCGACAGGGACACTGAAGCTTTCTTT. Translation gives CASSFDRDTEAFF. Together with reference TRBV7-2 and TRBJ1-1, the CDR3 gives the full variable domain: GAGVSQSPSNKVTEKGKDVELRCDPISGHTALYWYRQSLGQGLEFLIYFQGNSAPDKSGLPSDRFSAERTGGSVSTLTIQRTQQEDSAVYLCASSFDRDTEAFFGQGTRLTVV.

The chain recombines TRBV12-5 with TRBJ2-7; the D gene is possibly TRBD2 (5 bases). The V end was cut by 0 bases, the J end by 7 bases, with 10 bases between. Germline lookup yields CDR1 LGHNT and CDR2 FRNRAP. This CDR3 contains 13 residues. CDR3 bases: TGTGCTAGTGGTTTGGTGGAGGCTCGGGAGCAGTACTTC. Translation gives CASGLVEAREQYF.

The chain employs TRBV28 and TRBJ1-2, with D uncertain. Trimming cost V 5 bases and J 4 bases, with 17 bases left between them. CDR1 is MDHEN and CDR2 is SYDVKM in the germline V gene. The CDR3 spans 15 residues. The CDR3 spells CASSPALGRSYGYTF. CDR3 DNA sequence: TGTGCCAGCAGTCCCGCCCTTGGACGGAGCTATGGCTACACCTTC.

The chain employs TRBV19 and TRBJ2-1, with a tentative D call TRBD2 (5 bases). Per germline, CDR1 LNHDA and CDR2 SQIVND (reference sequence). Trimming shortened V by 5 bases and J by 4 bases, and 9 bases separated the two germline ends. The CDR3 has 13 amino acids. As DNA, the CDR3 is TGTGCCAGTAGTTTTACGGGATACAATGAGCAGTTCTTC. This encodes CASSFTGYNEQFF.

This chain uses TRBV5-1 with TRBJ2-7, with D possibly matching TRBD1 (6 bases). The CDR3 length is 16 residues. Trimming cost V 0 bases and J 2 bases, with 15 bases left between them. CDR1 and CDR2 from the germline V gene are SGHRS and YFSETQ. CDR3 in DNA: TGCGCCAGCAGCTTGGCGGGACATCCTATCGCCTACGAGCAGTACTTC. Translation: CASSLAGHPIAYEQYF. The full variable domain, completed using reference TRBV5-1 and TRBJ2-7, is KAGVTQTPRYLIKTRGQQVTLSCSPISGHRSVSWYQQTPGQGLQFLFEYFSETQRNKGNFPGRFSGRQFSNSRSEMNVSTLELGDSALYLCASSLAGHPIAYEQYFGPGTRLTVT.

The chain recombines TRBV19 with TRBJ2-1, with 9 positions matching TRBD1. The junction had 10 bases not matched to a gene; V was cut back by 7 bases and J by 0 bases. CDR3 length equals 17 residues. Germline assignment: CDR1 LNHDA and CDR2 SQIVND (reference sequence). The CDR3 reads CASIGPGQGSSYNEQFF. CDR3 in DNA: TGTGCCAGTATTGGACCGGGACAGGGTAGCTCCTACAATGAGCAGTTCTTC.

V and J are TRBV18 and TRBJ2-5; 11 nucleotides align to TRBD2. The CDR3 consists of 15 residues. Germline V gene sequence: CDR1 KGHSH, CDR2 LQKENI. The trim removed 2 bases at V and 5 bases at J, leaving 4 bases unmatched. The CDR3 coding sequence is TGTGCCAGCTCACCATCTAGCGGGGGGATCGAGACCCAGTACTTC. Its translation: CASSPSSGGIETQYF.

A note on this clone: A junction end diverges from the germline sequence, so it may reflect a read error. The V gene is TRBV19, the J gene TRBJ1-4, with D possibly TRBD1 on 5 matching bases. Germline V gene data show CDR1 as LNHDA and CDR2 as SQIVND (reference sequence). This CDR3 is built from 15 residues. The CDR3 DNA reads as TGTGCCAGTAGTCCGAGGGACGGTCGAAATGAAAACCTGTTTTTT. It yields the protein CASSPRDGRNENLFF.

This clone is a singleton in its sample. CDR3 sequence: CASSYSTAGNEQFF. CDR3 nucleotide sequence: TGTGCCAGCAGTTACTCGACGGCAGGCAATGAGCAGTTCTTC. This rearrangement joins TRBV6-5 to TRBJ2-1; D is ambiguous. In germline, CDR1 is MNHEY, CDR2 SVGAGI. This CDR3 is 14 amino acids long. The V end was cut by 0 bases, the J end by 6 bases, with 9 bases between.

The chain uses TRBV20-1 and TRBJ1-2, with D perhaps matching TRBD1 (6 bases). The V gene's germline CDR1 is DFQATT and CDR2 SNEGSKA (reference sequence). This CDR3 contains 11 residues. The CDR3 loop is CGLQGYYGYTF. The CDR3 nucleotides are TGCGGCCTACAGGGATACTATGGCTACACCTTC.

This clone came up a few times. The V call is TRBV7-2, the J call TRBJ2-2; D tentatively fits TRBD1 or TRBD2 (6 bases each). V was shortened by 5 bases and J by 4 bases, with 17 bases between the two germline ends. Germline loops: CDR1 SGHTA, CDR2 FQGNSA. CDR3 length: 16 residues. Here the CDR3 reads CASSEGGPPGTGELFF. The CDR3 bases are TGTGCCAGCAGCGAGGGGGGTCCTCCAGGCACCGGGGAGCTGTTTTTT.

The rearrangement links TRBV7-2 to TRBJ2-1, with 9 bases that match TRBD2. The CDR3 loop spans 15 amino acids. From germline, CDR1 is SGHTA and CDR2 FQGNSA. V trimming: 3 bases; J trimming: 7 bases; junction bases outside the gene matches: 7. The DNA of the CDR3 is TGTGCCAGCAGCTTGGGCGGGGGGGCCGTGAATGAGCAGTTCTTC. It encodes CASSLGGGAVNEQFF.

The chain recombines TRBV6-6 with TRBJ1-2; TRBD1 agrees at 11 bases. Germline-derived CDR1 and CDR2 are MNHNY and SVGAGI (reference sequence). The length of the CDR3 is 15 residues. J was trimmed by 5 bases and V by 7 bases; bases with no gene match: 9. As DNA, the CDR3 is TGTGCCAGCAATGACGGACAGGGGGCCGGTTATGGCTACACCTTC. It translates to CASNDGQGAGYGYTF.

In its sample, this clone was seen once. The chain uses TRBV9 and TRBJ1-2; D gene ambiguous. The germline gives CDR1 SGDLS, CDR2 YYNGEE. Trimming left V 4 bases short and J 0 bases short, with 19 bases between. The CDR3 consists of 17 residues. The CDR3 DNA reads as TGTGCCAGCAGCCCCCGGGGAGGCGGTCCTGCTAACTATGGCTACACCTTC. Translating it yields CASSPRGGGPANYGYTF.

V usage is TRBV19 and J usage is TRBJ2-6; D is unresolved. Between the trimmed V and J ends, which lost 1 base and 0 bases, there was a span of 1 base. This CDR3 comprises 14 residues. Per germline, CDR1 LNHDA and CDR2 SQIVND (reference sequence). The CDR3 is CASSIASGANVLTF. The CDR3 region has the DNA TGTGCCAGTAGTATAGCCTCTGGGGCCAACGTCCTGACTTTC.

On this clone: At one boundary the junction diverges from the germline segment, which might be a read error. This chain uses TRBV6-8 with TRBJ1-3; unclear D gene. The CDR3 covers 17 residues. Germline CDR1 MNHGY, CDR2 SAAAGT. The CDR3 sequence is CPSFILKTDDSGNTIYF. In nucleotides, the CDR3 is TGTCCCAGTTTTATATTAAAAACCGACGACTCTGGAAACACCATATATTTT.

This chain links TRBV18 with TRBJ1-6; 9 nucleotides align to TRBD1. This CDR3 is 15 amino acids long. V lost 3 bases and J lost 6; bases outside the gene matches: 3. Germline CDR1 KGHSH, CDR2 LQKENI. The CDR3 spells CASSPGTGSNSPLHF. The CDR3 region has the DNA TGTGCCAGCTCACCCGGGACAGGGAGTAATTCACCCCTCCACTTT.